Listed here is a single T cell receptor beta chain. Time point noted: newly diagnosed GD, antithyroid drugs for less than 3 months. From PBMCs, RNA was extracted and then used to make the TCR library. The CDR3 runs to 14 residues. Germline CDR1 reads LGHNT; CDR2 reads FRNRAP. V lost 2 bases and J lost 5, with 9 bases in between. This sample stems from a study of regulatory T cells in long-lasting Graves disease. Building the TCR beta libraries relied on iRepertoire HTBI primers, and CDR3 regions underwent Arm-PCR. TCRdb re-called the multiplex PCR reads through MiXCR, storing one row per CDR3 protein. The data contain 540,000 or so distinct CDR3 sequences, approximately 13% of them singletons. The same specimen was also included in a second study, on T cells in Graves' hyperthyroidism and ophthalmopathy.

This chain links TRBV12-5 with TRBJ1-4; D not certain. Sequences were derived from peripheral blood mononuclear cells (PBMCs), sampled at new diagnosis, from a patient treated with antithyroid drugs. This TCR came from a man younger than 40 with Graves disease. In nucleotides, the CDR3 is TGTGCTAGTGGTTTGCCCACGAGAAATGAAAAACTGTTTTTT. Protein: CASGLPTRNEKLFF.